At least ten counts were recorded for the clone carrying this T cell receptor beta chain. Its antigen is currently unknown. This entry is derived from a study of T-cell reconstitution after alpha-beta-depleted transplantation in children. A TCRbeta library incorporating unique molecular identifiers was prepared. TCRdb reanalysed the PCR reads using MiXCR and keeps one entry per CDR3 protein. The table includes 700,000 or so distinct CDR3 sequences, about 12% detected once. Trimming removed 4 bases from V and 1 base from J, with 12 bases in between. Germline V lookup: CDR1 SGHRS, CDR2 YFSETQ. CDR3 length: 15 amino acids. Study-wide results and limits: Recipient T cells and thymic progenitors that survived gave rise to the high TCRbeta diversity observed at day 60 in some patients. Most T-cell counts and diversity one year after the transplant came from T cells that were newly produced. By about two months after transplant, alpha-beta T cells reportedly arose from several hundred graft clones that had expanded.

The specimen comprised PBMCs, sampled before TCRalphabeta/CD19-depleted stem cell transplant. The clonotype comes from a girl aged 2 to 9 with congenital amegakaryocytic thrombocytopenia, due to receive a stem cell transplant. This chain connects TRBV5-1 to TRBJ2-1; D uncertain. The CDR3 nucleotides read TGCGCCAGCAGCCCTCGGGCGGAGTCCTACAATGAGCAGTTCTTC. This translates into CASSPRAESYNEQFF. Using reference TRBV5-1 and TRBJ2-1 for the parts outside the CDR3, the full variable domain is KAGVTQTPRYLIKTRGQQVTLSCSPISGHRSVSWYQQTPGQGLQFLFEYFSETQRNKGNFPGRFSGRQFSNSRSEMNVSTLELGDSALYLCASSPRAESYNEQFFGPGTRLTVL.